One and the same sample provided the 6 T cell receptor beta chains below, sequenced in a study of T cells in Graves' hyperthyroidism and ophthalmopathy. Amplified regions were TCR beta CDR3 sequences from RNA transcripts. Using the HTBI primer set, a first-round RT-PCR was run on the TCR CDR3. TCRdb ran MiXCR on the multiplex PCR reads and lists one entry per CDR3 protein. The table records about 840,000 distinct CDR3 sequences, 38% of them present only once. Material for sequencing was blood. These receptors were collected from a man between 18 and 35 years old with Graves' hyperthyroidism.

This clonotype was seen ten or more times. The DNA of the CDR3 is TGCGCCAGCAGTGAGTCAGAGACCCAGTACTTC. Its translation is CASSESETQYF. V is TRBV10-1 and J is TRBJ2-5; no reliable D call. Trimming took off 0 bases at V and 4 bases at J, with 0 bases between the two ends. The CDR3 length is 11 residues. In germline, CDR1 is WNHNN, CDR2 SYGVQD (reference sequence).

The CDR3 protein is CSALQVPGQDTQYF. CDR3 in DNA: TGCAGTGCTCTTCAGGTGCCGGGGCAAGATACGCAGTATTTT. The chain has TRBV20-1 and TRBJ2-3; TRBD1 or TRBD2 may be the D gene (5 bases each). V gave up 5 bases and J gave up 5 bases, with 17 bases separating them. Looked up from germline, CDR1 is DFQATT and CDR2 is SNEGSKA (reference sequence). The CDR3 sequence is 14 residues long.

V usage is TRBV12-3 or TRBV12-4 and J usage is TRBJ1-3; D gene unclear. There are 10 residues in the CDR3. Trimming removed 8 bases at V and 7 bases at J, with 6 bases between. The CDR3 DNA reads TGTGCCAGCGTCAAGAACACCATATATTTT. Residues: CASVKNTIYF.

This clonotype was seen at least ten times. The chain combines TRBV2 with TRBJ2-7; D gene ambiguous. Trimming pared 8 bases from V and 2 bases from J, leaving 4 bases between. The CDR3 is 10 amino acids. Per germline, CDR1 SNHLY and CDR2 FYNNEI. CDR3 loop: CASGPYEQYF. The CDR3 nucleotides read TGTGCCAGCGGCCCCTACGAGCAGTACTTC.

The chain recombines TRBV20-1 with TRBJ1-3, with D maybe TRBD1 (5 bases). V was cut by 3 bases and J by 0 bases, with 12 bases left in between. The CDR3 totals 15 residues. Germline CDR1 is DFQATT and CDR2 is SNEGSKA (reference sequence). The DNA for the CDR3 is TGCAGTGCTAGTCCCAGACAGAGCTCTGGAAACACCATATATTTT. This translates into CSASPRQSSGNTIYF.

The rearrangement links TRBV7-2 to TRBJ1-6, with 7 bases matching TRBD1. Germline V gene lookup returns CDR1 SGHTA and CDR2 FQGNSA. The ends lost 3 bases at V and 14 bases at J; junction bases unmatched: 13. This CDR3 is 15 amino acids long. CDR3 coding DNA: TGTGCCAGCAGCTTTTACAAAATGACAGGGACATCCCTCCACTTT. Translating gives CASSFYKMTGTSLHF.